A selection of T cell receptor beta chains follows, all from one sample in a study of T cell changes during pregnancy in multiple sclerosis. TCRdb's table, derived via immunoSEQ multiplex PCR, lists solely in-frame clones and lacks some. The sample lists tens of thousands of clones; 80% to 95% were seen once. The sequenced sample was CD4+ T cells from peripheral blood mononuclear cells, obtained in the third trimester of pregnancy. Source of these receptors: a female donor with multiple sclerosis, enrolled in a pregnancy study. Each CDR3 is given without its conserved first and last residue.

v_call,j_call,cdr3_aa
TRBV7-2,TRBJ1-3,ASSPSPGNTIY
TRBV2,TRBJ1-1,ASSVQGPHTEAF
TRBV7-9,TRBJ2-1,ASSSGTSGIIYNEQF
TRBV6-5,TRBJ2-7,ASSTTGGSHEQY
TRBV7-6,TRBJ2-1,ASKVGGRLSFGEQF
TRBV18,TRBJ2-5,ASSPLAGAYKETQY
TRBV19,TRBJ2-3,ASSGTSGRSTDTQY
TRBV28,TRBJ2-7,ASSRGTGVFYEQY
TRBV15,TRBJ2-7,ATSRALAGSYEQY
TRBV6-5,TRBJ1-3,ASSNQGATGNTIY
TRBV28,TRBJ2-7,ASRRDRSYEQY
TRBV6-5,TRBJ1-5,ASSYGTGNNQPQH
TRBV5-4,TRBJ2-5,ASSYLGLTQETQY
TRBV19,TRBJ2-5,ASSIGPSGRAGETQY
TRBV5-4,TRBJ1-1,ASSPGLNTEAF
TRBV30,TRBJ1-2,AWSILDRENNYGYT
TRBV20-1,TRBJ2-1,SAALVSEQF
TRBV30,TRBJ1-1,AWSEGGKGTEAF
TRBV10-1,TRBJ2-1,ASSIGQGKDNEQF
TRBV7-2,TRBJ2-2,ASSVAGGTNTGELF
TRBV29-1,TRBJ2-7,SISASGTSRDEQY
TRBV11-2,TRBJ1-3,ASSPSTGYGNTIY
TRBV7-9,TRBJ2-3,ASSPVAGVSDTQY
TRBV28,TRBJ1-1,ASSYYTQGFTEAF
TRBV20-1,TRBJ2-1,SARGLWEQF